Sequencing of this TCR beta chain was carried out in a study of metastatic and nonmetastatic thyroid tumors. TCRdb reassembled clones from the PCR reads with MiXCR. The sample has 45,000 to 55,000 clones, roughly a quarter seen once. All patients were treatment-naive before thyroid surgery. A few counts support this clone. This CDR3 has 15 amino acids. The V segment lost 6 bases and the J segment 2 bases; nucleotides outside the gene matches: 9. Germline V gene lookup returns CDR1 MNHNS and CDR2 SASEGT. The chain combines TRBV6-1 with TRBJ2-7, with TRBD1 matching 8 bases. The sample was blood. This TCR came from a male donor with papillary thyroid cancer or a benign thyroid nodule (not recorded which). Some clones in this sample may be carry-over from other donors' samples. CDR3 bases: TGTGCCAGCAGCCCTAGGGGACAGGCAACCTACGAGCAGTACTTC. Its protein is CASSPRGQATYEQYF.